Listed below are T cell receptor beta chains from one sample, sequenced in a study of T cell repertoires in cytomegalovirus infection. TCRdb re-derived calls from the reads in MiXCR, one entry per CDR3 protein. The table shows 250,000 or so distinct CDR3 sequences, with about 17% occurring only once. Specimen: CD8+ T cells from PBMCs. These receptors all come from a human donor in good health (CMV status not recorded). Some clones in this sample may be carry-over from other donors' samples. The CDR3 runs from the conserved cysteine through the conserved F or W. The D gene is left open where the match is weak. A clone size is listed for some rows: how often the clone was seen (once, few, many), or a class if it is expanded.

many TRBJ2-1 TRBV7-2 . CASSFPAGNYNEQFF TGTGCCAGCAGCTTTCCGGCGGGGAACTACAATGAGCAGTTCTTC
few TRBJ2-3 TRBV12-3/TRBV12-4 . CASSFDGGGTDTQYF TGTGCCAGCAGTTTTGACGGGGGCGGCACAGATACGCAGTATTTT
. TRBJ2-7 TRBV12-3/TRBV12-4 TRBD1 CASSPTDRVYEQYF TGTGCCAGCAGCCCTACGGACAGGGTTTACGAGCAGTACTTC
. TRBJ1-2 TRBV7-9 . CASSLLTGPPWYGYTF TGTGCCAGCAGCTTACTCACAGGGCCGCCTTGGTATGGCTACACCTTC
many TRBJ2-3 TRBV7-8 TRBD2 CASSPATSAAGTQYF TGTGCCAGCAGCCCTGCGACTAGCGCCGCCGGTACGCAGTATTTT
. TRBJ2-7 TRBV6-5 TRBD1 CASRAGTGSSYEQYF TGTGCCAGCAGGGCCGGGACAGGCTCTTCCTACGAGCAGTACTTC
. TRBJ2-2 TRBV7-9 . CASSLSRLANTGELFF TGTGCCAGCAGCTTGTCGCGACTAGCGAACACCGGGGAGCTGTTTTTT
few TRBJ1-2 TRBV7-9 . CASSPDGDGYTF TGTGCCAGCAGTCCGGACGGTGATGGCTACACCTTC
. TRBJ1-1 TRBV6-6 . CAACPHWNTEAFF TGTGCCGCATGCCCCCATTGGAACACTGAAGCTTTCTTT
. TRBJ1-1 TRBV12-3/TRBV12-4 . CASSLAPPEAFF TGTGCCAGCAGTTTGGCACCACCTGAAGCTTTCTTT
few TRBJ2-3 TRBV27 . CASSRTAQGTTDTQYF TGTGCCAGCAGTAGAACGGCACAGGGAACCACAGATACGCAGTATTTT
many TRBJ1-1 TRBV7-2 . CASSLALDTEAFF TGTGCCAGCAGCTTAGCGCTGGACACTGAAGCTTTCTTT
many TRBJ1-5 TRBV7-8 . CASSFSGDRNQPQHF TGTGCCAGCAGCTTCTCGGGGGATCGCAATCAGCCCCAGCATTTT
many TRBJ2-3 TRBV7-2 . CASSLVGIARADTQYF TGTGCCAGCAGCTTAGTCGGGATTGCTAGAGCAGATACGCAGTATTTT
many TRBJ2-7 TRBV6-5 . CASSYSGHYEQYF TGTGCCAGCAGTTACTCCGGTCACTACGAGCAGTACTTC
. TRBJ2-4 TRBV28 TRBD2 CASSNRGGAAKNIQYF TGTGCCAGCAGTAACCGGGGGGGGGCAGCCAAAAACATTCAGTACTTC
. TRBJ1-5 TRBV28 . CASSVDDSNQPQHF TGTGCCAGCAGCGTTGACGATAGCAATCAGCCCCAGCATTTT
. TRBJ1-1 TRBV29-1 TRBD1 CSVVEQGGSNAEAFF TGCAGCGTTGTTGAGCAGGGGGGTTCCAATGCTGAAGCTTTCTTT
few TRBJ2-4 TRBV29-1 . CSVEEFNPGGEGIQYF TGCAGCGTTGAAGAATTTAACCCAGGGGGGGAAGGCATTCAGTACTTC
few TRBJ2-5 TRBV11-2 TRBD2 CASSETGGLHYSETQYF TGTGCCAGCAGCGAAACCGGGGGACTACACTACTCGGAGACCCAGTACTTC
many TRBJ2-1 TRBV20-1 . CSARAAAGSRYNEQFF TGCAGTGCTAGAGCCGCGGCAGGATCACGGTACAATGAGCAGTTCTTC
many TRBJ2-1 TRBV6-1 . CASRRGDEQFF TGTGCCAGCAGGCGGGGCGACGAGCAGTTCTTC
many TRBJ2-2 TRBV7-6 TRBD2 CASTQAGSSELFF TGTGCCAGCACCCAAGCGGGGTCATCGGAGCTGTTTTTT
. TRBJ2-3 TRBV20-1 TRBD2 CSVRDRTSGEADTQYF TGCAGTGTTAGAGACCGGACTAGCGGGGAAGCAGATACGCAGTATTTT
few TRBJ2-2 TRBV5-6 . CASSPVSGINTGELFF TGTGCCAGCAGCCCCGTTTCGGGGATCAACACCGGGGAGCTGTTTTTT
few TRBJ2-6 TRBV5-4 TRBD1 CASSLEQGIAGANVLTF TGTGCCAGCAGCTTGGAACAGGGGATCGCTGGGGCCAACGTCCTGACTTTC
. TRBJ2-3 TRBV15 . CATSTGDTQYF TGTGCCACCAGCACGGGGGATACGCAGTATTTT
. TRBJ2-3 TRBV6-2/TRBV6-3 . CASSYHRATDTQYF TGTGCCAGCAGTTACCACCGGGCCACAGATACGCAGTATTTT
many TRBJ2-2 TRBV7-2 TRBD2 CASSLEGLAYTGELFF TGTGCCAGCAGCTTAGAGGGACTAGCGTACACCGGGGAGCTGTTTTTT
. TRBJ1-5 TRBV6-2/TRBV6-3 TRBD1 CATADRRNQPQHF TGTGCCACCGCGGACAGGCGCAATCAGCCCCAGCATTTT
few TRBJ2-7 TRBV11-2 . CASEGFYEQYF TGTGCCAGCGAAGGGTTTTATGAGCAGTACTTC